These 7 T cell receptor beta chains were sequenced from one sample in a study of cytomegalovirus exposure and HLA in healthy donors. The PCR had 60 Vbeta and 13 Jbeta primers. Clones were sequenced by immunoSEQ multiplex PCR, and TCRdb holds only the in-frame ones, with some missing. The sample records about 120,000 clones, around 74% being singletons. Sequenced input: PBMCs. The receptors shown here come from a man aged 55-75 years in good health and CMV-seropositive.

This clone was picked up a small number of times. V usage is TRBV19 and J usage is TRBJ1-2, with 9 bases that match TRBD1. J lost 8 bases, V lost 6 bases, and 10 bases had no gene match. Germline-derived CDR1 and CDR2 are LNHDA and SQIVND (reference sequence). This CDR3 region has 14 residues. The CDR3 here is CASSTTGGISGYTF. The CDR3 nucleotides read TGTGCCAGTAGCACGACAGGGGGTATATCCGGCTACACCTTC.

This clone was seen a single time. This chain connects TRBV5-6 to TRBJ2-5, with 7 bases aligning to TRBD1. The trim removed 3 bases at V and 1 base at J, leaving 3 bases unmatched. The CDR3 is made up of 14 amino acids. The germline gives CDR1 SGHDT, CDR2 YYEEEE. CDR3: CASSYGTAQETQYF. As DNA, the CDR3 is TGTGCCAGCAGCTACGGGACAGCCCAAGAGACCCAGTACTTC.

The CDR3 coding sequence is TGTGCCAGCAGCACTAGCGGGGGGCGTGAGACCCAGTACTTC. Its translation is CASSTSGGRETQYF. The V and J genes are TRBV11-2 and TRBJ2-5; 12 nucleotides match TRBD2. Germline loops: CDR1 SGHAT, CDR2 FQNNGV. The V segment lost 5 bases and the J segment 5 bases; nucleotides outside the gene matches: 3. The CDR3 is 14 residues long.

CDR3 sequence: CASSRGQGASNTEAFF. CDR3 DNA sequence: TGCGCCAGCAGCCGGGGACAGGGGGCATCGAACACTGAAGCTTTCTTT. The chain recombines TRBV4-1 with TRBJ1-1, with TRBD1 matching over 12 bases. Losses at the gene ends were 4 bases for V and 1 base for J; bases not matched to a gene: 4. The CDR3 covers 16 residues. Germline CDR1 and CDR2: MGHRA and YSYEKL.

The CDR3: CASSPQGGEEKLFF. CDR3 coding DNA: TGTGCCAGCTCACCACAGGGAGGGGAGGAAAAACTGTTTTTT. The chain recombines TRBV18 with TRBJ1-4; D may be TRBD1 (5 bases). This CDR3 has 14 amino acids. Germline CDR1 is KGHSH and CDR2 is LQKENI. Trimming pared 1 base from V and 8 bases from J, leaving 11 bases between.

The chain is built from TRBV7-8 and TRBJ2-7; no reliable D call. This CDR3 is 17 amino acids long. V was trimmed by 1 base and J by 2 bases, leaving 18 bases between them. Per the germline V gene, CDR1 is SGHVS and CDR2 is FQNEAQ. CDR3 in DNA: TGTGCCAGCAGCTTAGTACTTGTCGCGACTCGTACCTACGAGCAGTACTTC. This codes for CASSLVLVATRTYEQYF.

The chain couples TRBV5-6 to TRBJ1-2, with D unresolved. Trimming took off 2 bases at V and 1 base at J, with 12 bases between the two ends. CDR3 length equals 15 residues. Germline V gene sequence: CDR1 SGHDT, CDR2 YYEEEE. DNA for the CDR3: TGTGCCAGCAGCTTCGGTAATGGAGGTAACTATGGCTACACCTTC. Its translation: CASSFGNGGNYGYTF.